This T cell receptor beta chain appears in the sequencing data of a study of tumor-infiltrating lymphocytes in primary liver carcinoma. The wider study: Sample yields of productive TCRbeta reads, ranging from roughly 3.65 to 8 million, were similar across tissue types.

Study-wide findings and caveats: When set against blood, tumors had a significantly higher top-250-clone fraction (p = 0.039).

Of note for this clonotype: Its antigen is still unknown. One junction end does not reproduce the germline sequence, and a read error may be involved.

Starting from 450 to 500 ng of total RNA, TCR beta cDNA was produced with a primer in the constant region. Libraries of TCR beta came from three nested multiplex PCR rounds with slightly modified ARM-PCR. Running around 10 cycles apiece, the first two PCR rounds relied on TRBV1-TRBV30 forward primers together with a C-beta reverse primer. TCRdb passed the multiplex PCR reads through MiXCR, listing each CDR3 protein once. Among over 250,000 distinct CDR3 sequences, roughly three fifths were seen once, and the ten largest hold approximately 17%. Unsorted whole blood served as the source of blood RNA, and germline DNA was extracted as well. A four-milliliter peripheral blood sample was collected before surgery. CDR3 length equals 14 residues.

The V call is TRBV12-3 or TRBV12-4, the J call TRBJ1-5, with 7 bases lining up with TRBD1. The sequence was collected from a young woman with primary liver carcinoma and hepatitis B virus infection. Specimen: peripheral blood. This CDR3 reads CVSSRTGANQPQHF. Here the CDR3 DNA reads TGTGTCAGCAGTCGAACAGGGGCCAATCAGCCCCAGCATTTT.